One sample yielded the 8 T cell receptor beta chains listed below, sequenced in a study of OX40 agonist ivuxolimab in advanced cancers. Assay: immunoSEQ multiplex PCR; the TCRdb copy retains only in-frame clones and omits some. The repertoire includes approximately 94,000 clones, 80% to 85% of them detected once, and 1.1% sits in the top ten. Sequenced here: CD4+ or CD8+ T cells sorted from blood, sampled in a trial of the OX40 agonist ivuxolimab. The receptors were sampled from an adult with an advanced solid tumor such as melanoma, head and neck, liver or kidney cancer.

V usage is TRBV9 and J usage is TRBJ2-3; D gene uncertain. The ends were cut back, 6 bases at V and 0 bases at J, with 17 bases in the middle. Germline values: CDR1 SGDLS, CDR2 YYNGEE. This CDR3 is 16 amino acids long. The CDR3 sequence: CASTRRSSASTDTQYF. The CDR3 coding sequence is TGTGCCAGCACCAGAAGGTCCAGCGCTAGCACAGATACGCAGTATTTT.

Points on this clone: The sample contains more than one DNA sequence encoding this CDR3. This chain links TRBV15 with TRBJ2-2; TRBD1 matches 9 bases. Germline CDR1 and CDR2: LNHNV and YYDKDF (reference sequence). V was clipped by 0 bases and J by 0 bases; unmatched bases: 2. There are 17 residues in the CDR3. The CDR3 DNA reads TGTGCCACCAGCAGAGACCGACAGGGGGCGAACACCGGGGAGCTGTTTTTT. Translation gives CATSRDRQGANTGELFF.

This clone occurred a few times. The rearrangement links TRBV5-8 to TRBJ1-6; no firm D call. This CDR3 is 16 amino acids long. Looked up from germline, CDR1 is SGHTS and CDR2 is YDEGEE. Trimming left V 9 bases short and J 4 bases short, with 20 bases between. CDR3 nucleotides: TGTGCCACCGGGCCTGCCGGGTATCAATATAATTCACCCCTCCACTTT. This codes for CATGPAGYQYNSPLHF.

The chain couples TRBV4-2 to TRBJ1-4, with TRBD1 identical over 9 bases. Trimming cost V 0 bases and J 3 bases; bases outside gene matches: 8. The CDR3 runs to 18 residues. Germline V CDR1 and CDR2: LGHNA, YNFKEQ. DNA of the CDR3: TGTGCCAGCAGCCAAGACTTCCGGGACAGGGCGGCTAATGAAAAACTGTTTTTT. Protein product: CASSQDFRDRAANEKLFF.

J is TRBJ2-2 and V is TRBV4-3, with 9 bases identical to TRBD1. Germline V gene lookup returns CDR1 LGHNA and CDR2 YSLEER. This CDR3 region has 15 residues. Germline trimming cut 4 bases from V and 2 bases from J; bases unmatched to any gene: 2. The CDR3 spells CASSRGQGNTGELFF. In nucleotides, the CDR3 is TGCGCCAGCAGCCGGGGACAGGGAAACACCGGGGAGCTGTTTTTT.

The chain has TRBV4-3 and TRBJ1-4, with 7 bases lining up with TRBD1. CDR3 length: 17 amino acids. Germline-derived CDR1 and CDR2 are LGHNA and YSLEER. V lost 4 bases and J lost 5; bases outside the gene matches: 13. CDR3 residues: CASSPGDPGQLNEKLFF. The CDR3 DNA reads as TGCGCCAGCAGCCCGGGGGATCCGGGACAGTTGAATGAAAAACTGTTTTTT.

The chain employs TRBV14 and TRBJ1-1, with 8 bases matching TRBD1. This CDR3 has 16 residues. Germline CDR1 and CDR2: SGHDN and FVKESK. Germline trimming cut 0 bases from V and 2 bases from J; bases unmatched to any gene: 5. The DNA for the CDR3 is TGTGCCAGCAGCCAAGATTGGGGACAGGCCAACACTGAAGCTTTCTTT. This sequence encodes CASSQDWGQANTEAFF.

The chain employs TRBV29-1 and TRBJ1-2; D ambiguous. The germline CDR1 and CDR2 sequences are SQVTM and ANQGSEA. Trimming took 4 bases from V and 6 from J, leaving 18 bases between them. The CDR3 length is 14 residues. The CDR3 sequence: CSVARPAEGDGYTF. CDR3 in DNA: TGCAGCGTTGCTCGGCCAGCAGAAGGCGATGGCTACACCTTC.